This section outlines one T cell receptor (delta chain) sequence together with its context. The data belong to a study of gamma-delta T cells after stem cell transplantation. The CDR3 totals 18 residues. Germline V gives CDR1 GEAIGNYY, CDR2 EKD. TCRdb processed the RT-PCR reads again with the CATT caller. The sample has 13,000 or so delta-chain clones, roughly 30% seen once. The source of this sequence is a human donor. It is not recorded whose cells these are; they may come from a transplant donor. Sequenced material: gamma-delta T cells. The rearrangement uses TRDV2 and TRDJ2, with TRDD3 matching over 11 bases. The DNA matches TRDJ1 better at its end, which makes the J call doubtful. CDR3 coding DNA: TGTGCCTGTGACCGACACTGGGGGATATCAGCGTACACCGATAAACTCATCTTT. Its protein product is CACDRHWGISAYTDKLIF.